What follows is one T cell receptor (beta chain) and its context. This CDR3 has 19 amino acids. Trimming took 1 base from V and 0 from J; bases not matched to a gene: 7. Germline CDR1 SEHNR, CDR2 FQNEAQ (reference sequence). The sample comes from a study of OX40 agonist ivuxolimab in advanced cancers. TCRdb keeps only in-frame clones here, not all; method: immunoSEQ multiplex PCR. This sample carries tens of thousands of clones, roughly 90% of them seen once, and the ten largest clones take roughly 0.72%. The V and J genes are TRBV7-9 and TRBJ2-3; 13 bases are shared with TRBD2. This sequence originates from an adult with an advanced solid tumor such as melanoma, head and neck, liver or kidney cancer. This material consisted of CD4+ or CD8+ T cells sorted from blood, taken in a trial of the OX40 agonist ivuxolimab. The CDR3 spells CASSLGTSGSRASTDTQYF. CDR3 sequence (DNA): TGTGCCAGCAGCTTAGGGACTAGCGGGAGTCGCGCTAGCACAGATACGCAGTATTTT.